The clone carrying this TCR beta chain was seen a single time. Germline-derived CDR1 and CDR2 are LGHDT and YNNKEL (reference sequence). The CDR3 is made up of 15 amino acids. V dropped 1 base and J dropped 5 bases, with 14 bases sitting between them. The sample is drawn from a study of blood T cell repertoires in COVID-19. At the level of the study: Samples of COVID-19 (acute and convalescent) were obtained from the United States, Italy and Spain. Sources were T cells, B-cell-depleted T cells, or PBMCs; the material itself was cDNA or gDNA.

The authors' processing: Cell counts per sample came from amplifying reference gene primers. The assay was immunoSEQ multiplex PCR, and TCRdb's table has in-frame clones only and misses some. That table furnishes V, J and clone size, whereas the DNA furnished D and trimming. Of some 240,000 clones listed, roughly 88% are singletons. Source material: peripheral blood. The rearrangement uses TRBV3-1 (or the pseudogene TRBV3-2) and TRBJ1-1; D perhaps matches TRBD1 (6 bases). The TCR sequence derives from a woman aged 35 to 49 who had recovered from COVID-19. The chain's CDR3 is CASSQGSGVGTEAFF. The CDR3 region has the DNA TGTGCCAGCAGCCAAGGTTCAGGGGTGGGTACTGAAGCTTTCTTT.